A single T cell receptor beta chain is shown here with its context. These data originate in a study of OX40 agonist ivuxolimab in advanced cancers. The CDR3 extends over 16 amino acids. CDR1 is KGHSH, CDR2 LQKENI, per germline. Trimming removed 3 bases from V and 5 bases from J; junction bases left unmatched: 6. This table comes from immunoSEQ multiplex PCR, and its TCRdb copy is limited to in-frame clones, with some not included. The sample carries roughly 46,000 clones, 87% recorded once. The clonotype originates from an adult with an advanced solid tumor such as melanoma, head and neck, liver or kidney cancer. The rearrangement joins TRBV18 to TRBJ2-5; 13 bases agree with TRBD2. The sample consisted of CD4+ or CD8+ T cells sorted from blood, taken in a trial of the OX40 agonist ivuxolimab. The CDR3 DNA follows: TGTGCCAGCTCACCGAGGACTAGCGGGAGCCTGGAGACCCAGTACTTC. It codes for CASSPRTSGSLETQYF.